These 18 T cell receptor beta chains originate from one sample sequenced in a study of T cells in tuberculosis. Sequencing was performed with immunoSEQ multiplex PCR; in TCRdb, only in-frame clones are kept and a portion is missing. The repertoire holds 20,000 to 25,000 clones, with more than 95% as singletons. The sample was PBMCs. Receptors originate from a donor under 30 with latent tuberculosis or without tuberculosis infection.

This sequence joins TRBV5-1 and TRBJ2-6, with D maybe TRBD1 (6 bases). Germline CDR1 SGHRS, CDR2 YFSETQ. The CDR3 covers 17 residues. Trimming removed 4 bases at V and 0 bases at J, with 14 bases between. The chain's CDR3 is CASSPGQFLSGANVLTF. Written as DNA, the CDR3 is TGCGCCAGCAGCCCTGGACAGTTTCTCTCTGGGGCCAACGTCCTGACTTTC.

The chain has TRBV7-8 and TRBJ2-3, with TRBD2 matching over 14 bases. Germline V CDR1 and CDR2: SGHVS, FQNEAQ. The junction had 4 bases not matched to a gene; V was cut back by 2 bases and J by 6 bases. The CDR3 consists of 16 residues. This CDR3 is CASSLPGLAGEDTQYF. The CDR3, as DNA: TGTGCCAGCAGCTTACCGGGACTAGCGGGAGAGGATACGCAGTATTTT.

The chain combines TRBV5-5 with TRBJ2-2; 9 bases align to TRBD2. CDR3 length: 18 residues. Germline values: CDR1 SGHKS, CDR2 YYEKEE (reference sequence). V shed 4 bases and J 0 bases; nucleotides not matched to a gene: 10. CDR3 in DNA: TGTGCCAGCAGCGATATCTTGGGACTAGCCGCGAACACCGGGGAGCTGTTTTTT. Residues: CASSDILGLAANTGELFF.

This chain links TRBV10-1 with TRBJ2-1; 8 positions agree with TRBD2. Trimming at V came to 0 bases and at J to 0 bases, leaving 7 bases not matched to a gene. Germline V gene sequence: CDR1 WNHNN, CDR2 SYGVQD (reference sequence). The CDR3 spans 18 residues. Here the CDR3 reads CASSESSAGGSSYNEQFF. As DNA, the CDR3 is TGCGCCAGCAGTGAGTCGTCCGCGGGAGGAAGCTCCTACAATGAGCAGTTCTTC.

The rearrangement uses TRBV9 and TRBJ2-1, with 7 bases lining up with TRBD2. V trimming: 2 bases; J trimming: 7 bases; junction bases outside the gene matches: 9. The length of the CDR3 is 15 residues. Germline V gene sequence: CDR1 SGDLS, CDR2 YYNGEE. CDR3 residues: CASSVTTSDWNEQFF. CDR3 nucleotides: TGTGCCAGCAGCGTCACCACTAGCGATTGGAATGAGCAGTTCTTC.

This chain links TRBV29-1 with TRBJ1-2; 8 positions agree with TRBD1. V lost 6 bases and J lost 0; bases outside the gene matches: 3. The CDR3 extends over 13 amino acids. CDR1 and CDR2 from the germline V gene are SQVTM and ANQGSEA. CDR3 sequence: CSVGQGANYGYTF. The CDR3 nucleotides read TGCAGCGTCGGACAGGGAGCTAACTATGGCTACACCTTC.

The CDR3, as DNA: TGCAGCGTGGCCAGGGGCGCAGACTATGGCTACACCTTC. Translation: CSVARGADYGYTF. This sequence joins TRBV29-1 and TRBJ1-2, with D maybe TRBD1 (6 bases). The CDR3 has 13 residues. V lost 6 bases and J 3 bases, leaving 14 bases between the germline ends. Germline lookup yields CDR1 SQVTM and CDR2 ANQGSEA.

The chain couples TRBV4-1 to TRBJ2-3; 7 positions match TRBD1. Germline V gene sequence: CDR1 MGHRA, CDR2 YSYEKL. The junction had 13 bases not matched to a gene; V was cut back by 2 bases and J by 2 bases. The CDR3 totals 18 residues. CDR3 bases: TGCGCCAGCAGCCAACCCCCCGGACAGGTCTTTTCCACAGATACGCAGTATTTT. It encodes CASSQPPGQVFSTDTQYF.

This chain links TRBV27 with TRBJ2-1; 7 bases fit TRBD2. Germline V gene data show CDR1 as MNHEY and CDR2 as SMNVEV (reference sequence). The CDR3 length is 15 residues. V lost 5 bases to trimming and J lost 7 bases; unmatched junction nucleotides: 11. The CDR3 sequence: CASSIWIAGGNEQFF. In nucleotides, the CDR3 is TGTGCCAGCAGTATTTGGATAGCGGGCGGGAATGAGCAGTTCTTC.

This clone occurred once. This chain connects TRBV4-1 to TRBJ2-7, with D unclear. Germline CDR1 reads MGHRA; CDR2 reads YSYEKL. CDR3 size: 15 residues. V shed 1 base and J shed 0 bases, with 10 bases lying between them. DNA of the CDR3: TGCGCCAGCAGCCAAGTGGCGGCTGGCTCCTACGAGCAGTACTTC. Its protein is CASSQVAAGSYEQYF.

The V gene is TRBV6-5, the J gene TRBJ2-1, with D perhaps TRBD2 (5 bases). V dropped 0 bases and J dropped 9 bases, with 9 bases sitting between them. Germline V gives CDR1 MNHEY, CDR2 SVGAGI. The CDR3 consists of 13 residues. The CDR3 DNA reads TGTGCCAGCAGTTACTCGCCGGGAAGTGAGCAGTTCTTC. Translation: CASSYSPGSEQFF.

CDR3 loop: CASSYVPGGYNEQFF. In DNA, the CDR3 is TGTGCCAGCAGTTACGTCCCAGGGGGCTACAATGAGCAGTTCTTC. The chain couples TRBV6-6 to TRBJ2-1, with TRBD1 identical over 7 bases. In germline, CDR1 is MNHNY, CDR2 SVGAGI (reference sequence). This CDR3 comprises 15 residues. Trimming removed 2 bases from V and 3 bases from J; junction bases left unmatched: 4.

The gene calls are TRBV29-1 and TRBJ2-1; D perhaps matches TRBD1 (6 bases). CDR1 and CDR2 (germline): SQVTM, ANQGSEA. The CDR3 is 13 amino acids. Trimming pared 6 bases from V and 8 bases from J, leaving 17 bases between. CDR3 coding DNA: TGCAGCGTAATATCAGGGGCGGGCGATGAGCAGTTCTTC. The encoded protein is CSVISGAGDEQFF.

The CDR3 loop reads CASSSRGHGEQFF. The CDR3 region has the DNA TGTGCCAGCAGTTCCAGGGGGCATGGTGAGCAGTTCTTC. V usage is TRBV6-1 and J usage is TRBJ2-1, with 8 nucleotides matching TRBD1. CDR3 length: 13 amino acids. V lost 5 bases to trimming and J lost 9 bases; unmatched junction nucleotides: 6. Germline V gives CDR1 MNHNS, CDR2 SASEGT.

This clone was seen just once. V usage is TRBV11-3 and J usage is TRBJ2-2, with 8 bases identical to TRBD2. Unmatched junction bases numbered 9, after V lost 6 bases and J lost 3 bases. This CDR3 has 16 amino acids. Germline lookup yields CDR1 SGHNT and CDR2 YENEEA. The CDR3 DNA reads as TGTGCCAGCAGGACGAGCGGGAGAAGGGACACCGGGGAGCTGTTTTTT. It codes for CASRTSGRRDTGELFF.

The V gene is TRBV19, the J gene TRBJ1-1, with D uncertain. V was pared by 3 bases and J by 1 base, with 9 bases between. Per the germline V gene, CDR1 is LNHDA and CDR2 is SQIVND (reference sequence). The CDR3 is made up of 14 amino acids. CDR3 sequence reads: CASSMWGGNTEAFF. The CDR3 DNA reads as TGTGCCAGTAGTATGTGGGGAGGGAACACTGAAGCTTTCTTT. Looking up the rest from reference TRBV19 and TRBJ1-1 gives the full variable domain: DGGITQSPKYLFRKEGQNVTLSCEQNLNHDAMYWYRQDPGQGLRLIYYSQIVNDFQKGDIAEGYSVSREKKESFPLTVTSAQKNPTAFYLCASSMWGGNTEAFFGQGTRLTVV.

V usage is TRBV25-1 and J usage is TRBJ2-3; D is unclear. From germline, CDR1 is MGHDK and CDR2 SYGVNS. V lost 2 bases, J lost 2 bases, and 8 bases lay in between. The CDR3 is 14 residues long. CDR3 loop: CASSEEPSTDTQYF. CDR3 sequence (DNA): TGTGCCAGCAGTGAAGAGCCTTCCACAGATACGCAGTATTTT.

The chain uses TRBV28 and TRBJ1-4; the match to TRBD1 covers 7 bases. Germline CDR1 reads MDHEN; CDR2 reads SYDVKM. This CDR3 region has 14 residues. V trimming: 8 bases; J trimming: 4 bases; junction bases outside the gene matches: 7. CDR3 region: CASSTGQDNEKLFF. DNA of the CDR3: TGTGCCAGCTCAACTGGACAGGATAATGAAAAACTGTTTTTT.